The TCR beta chain under discussion was sequenced for a study of T-cell memory formation after mild COVID-19. General study points: A second wave expanding day 15 to 37 was CD4+-biased; contracting clones were balanced. The authors left the SARS-CoV-2 specificity of second-wave clones peaking on day 37 unconfirmed. Some SARS-CoV-2-responding clones were already detected in memory before infection.

Remarks on this clonotype: Its target is unknown.

A single record per CDR3 protein comes from TCRdb applying MiXCR to the 5' RACE reads. Altogether about 88,000 distinct CDR3 sequences are present, roughly 25% being singletons, with the ten largest covering roughly 39%. The material sequenced was PBMCs or a T cell subset sorted from them (not recorded which). This clonotype was sampled from a man aged 18 to 30 who had mild COVID-19 (a few samples of this study predate the infection). Cell type and time point are not known.

Here the CDR3 DNA reads TGCGCCAGCAGCCTCCCAGGGGGCCTGGGGAGGAACACTGAAGCTTTCTTT. Translation: CASSLPGGLGRNTEAFF. V usage is TRBV5-1 and J usage is TRBJ1-1; 8 bases agree with TRBD1. With 4 bases clipped from V and 1 base from J, the junction kept 12 bases outside the gene matches. This CDR3 comprises 17 residues. Germline lookup yields CDR1 SGHRS and CDR2 YFSETQ.